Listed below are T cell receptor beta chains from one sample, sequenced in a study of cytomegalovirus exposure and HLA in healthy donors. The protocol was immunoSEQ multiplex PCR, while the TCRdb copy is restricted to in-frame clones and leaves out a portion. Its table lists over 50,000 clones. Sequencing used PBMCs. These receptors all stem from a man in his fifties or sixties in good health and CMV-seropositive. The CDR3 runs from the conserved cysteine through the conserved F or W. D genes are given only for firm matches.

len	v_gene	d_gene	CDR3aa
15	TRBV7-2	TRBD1	CASSSTGTGSYEQYF
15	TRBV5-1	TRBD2	CASSYLAGEGNEQFF
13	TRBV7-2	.	CASSLGTGRQAFF
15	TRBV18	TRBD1	CASSLETGGAGEQYF
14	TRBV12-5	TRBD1	CASGRTGGGQPQHF
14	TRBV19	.	CASSLGRGPYEQYF
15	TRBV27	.	CASSLSGQFTDTQYF
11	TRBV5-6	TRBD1	CASSWTGEQFF
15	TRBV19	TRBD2	CASSELAGRTGELFF
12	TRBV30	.	CAWRGLLSEQYF
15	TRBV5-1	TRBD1	CASSFGDRGAYEQYF
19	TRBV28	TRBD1	CASSRIGQGMSSSYNEQFF
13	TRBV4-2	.	CASSQNMNTEAFF
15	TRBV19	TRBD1	CASSTRDRRNQPQHF
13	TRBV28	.	CASSLRGSFGYTF
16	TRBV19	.	CASTLAASDSGNTIYF
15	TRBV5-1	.	CASSPGAGMNTEAFF
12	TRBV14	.	CASSQGSSTQYF
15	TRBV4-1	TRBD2	CASSLSGGRGDEQFF
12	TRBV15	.	CATSWGREGYTF
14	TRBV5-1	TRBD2	CASSGLAGEGEQFF
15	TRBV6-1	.	CASSDDGAASEKLFF
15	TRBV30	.	CAWILRRGTAGELFF
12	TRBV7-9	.	CASSPGADTQYF
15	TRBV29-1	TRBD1	CSVDTGGLPYNEQFF
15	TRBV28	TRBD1	CASSFQGASNQPQHF
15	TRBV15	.	CATSRGVGGANEQFF
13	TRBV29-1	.	CSVEVQVDQPQHF
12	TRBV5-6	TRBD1	CASSRTGDEQYF
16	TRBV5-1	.	CASSIGQITGANVLTF
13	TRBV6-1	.	CASELGGPKGYTF
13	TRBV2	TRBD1	CATHRDRDTEAFF
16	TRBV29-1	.	CSVVFRYAPTYNEQFF
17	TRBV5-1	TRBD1	CASSHLGTGAMNTEAFF
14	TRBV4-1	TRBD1	CASSPPGQPYGYTF
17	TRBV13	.	CASSLGRGQPGYAEAFF
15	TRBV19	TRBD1	CASSVDRGANQPQHF
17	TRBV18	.	CASSPPLWGGQNTEAFF
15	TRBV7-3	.	CASSLSRGYGTEAFF
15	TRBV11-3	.	CASSQGRWFPYEQYF
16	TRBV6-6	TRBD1	CASINTGTGAAYEQYF
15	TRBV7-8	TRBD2	CASSLYPAGGNEQFF
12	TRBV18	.	CASSPDSYGYTF
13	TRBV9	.	CASSRRGNYGYTF
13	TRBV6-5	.	CASSRTSSYEQYF
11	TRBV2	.	CASTRQETQYF
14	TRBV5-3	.	CARSLVQGRYEQYF
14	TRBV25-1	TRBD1	CASSGHRGRETQYF
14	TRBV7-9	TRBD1	CASSRGQSDYGYTF
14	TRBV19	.	CASRIRVPTGELFF
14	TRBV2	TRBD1	CASSSRTGLTEAFF
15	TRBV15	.	CATSRDKLVTLGQYF
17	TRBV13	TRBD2	CASSLVGLAGVQETQYF
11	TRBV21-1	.	CASTRDQPQHF
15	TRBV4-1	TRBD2	CASSQDQRGLNEQFF
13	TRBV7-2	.	CAVGRGPLREQYF
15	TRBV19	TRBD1	CATSQGARGTDTQYF
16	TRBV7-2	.	CASSPLPRDFQETQYF
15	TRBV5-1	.	CASSLDSYSGNTIYF
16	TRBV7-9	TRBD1	CASSLGQGANNEKLFF